This T cell receptor beta chain came from a study of T-cell memory formation after mild COVID-19. As for the study in general: TCR clusters were largely donor specific. Study-level findings and limits: Cross-reactive memory appears to have joined, as suggested by some responding clones showing up in pre-infection memory. Nothing confirmed that second-wave clones peaking on day 37 were specific for SARS-CoV-2.

Concerning this clonotype itself: Its antigen is currently unknown.

Between the trimmed V and J ends, which lost 0 bases and 2 bases, there was a span of 11 bases. Germline values: CDR1 DFQATT, CDR2 SNEGSKA (reference sequence). The CDR3 totals 14 residues. 5'RACE, which relied on constant-segment primers, yielded TCR alpha and TCR beta cDNA libraries carrying sample barcodes and UMIs. TCRdb processed the 5' RACE reads anew with MiXCR; each CDR3 protein has one entry. The table lists about 620,000 distinct CDR3 sequences, 15% to 20% of them singletons, with around 12% in the top ten. The sequenced material came from PBMCs or a T cell subset sorted from them (not recorded which). V and J are TRBV20-1 and TRBJ2-7; D possibly corresponds to TRBD2 (6 bases). This sequence originates from an adult woman who had mild COVID-19 (a few samples of this study predate the infection). Cell type and time point are not known. CDR3 region: CSAREASATYEQYF. The DNA for the CDR3 is TGCAGTGCTAGAGAGGCTAGCGCCACCTACGAGCAGTACTTC.